Listed below are T cell receptor beta chains from one sample, sequenced in a study of shared clonotypes between healthy human individuals. Assay: immunoSEQ multiplex PCR; the TCRdb copy retains only in-frame clones and omits some. The sample carries 450,000 to 600,000 clones, 75% to 85% recorded once. Sample: PBMCs. The receptors come from a woman in her thirties or forties in good health. Some clones in this sample may be carry-over from other donors' samples. The CDR3 runs from the conserved cysteine through the conserved F or W. The D gene is left open where the match is weak. Part of the rows lack a size; the others show once, few, many or a class for expanded clones.

.	TRBD2	TRBV28	TRBJ2-7	CASSLEMRLAGGLSYEQYF	TGTGCCAGCAGTTTAGAAATGAGACTAGCGGGAGGATTATCCTACGAGCAGTACTTC
.	TRBD1	TRBV27	TRBJ2-5	CASRGQGVETQYF	TGTGCCAGCAGGGGACAGGGTGTAGAGACCCAGTACTTC
few	.	TRBV11-2	TRBJ1-1	CASSLYEGNTEAFF	TGTGCCAGCAGCTTATATGAAGGGAACACTGAAGCTTTCTTT
many	.	TRBV29-1	TRBJ2-7	CSVEVGAGEQYF	TGCAGCGTTGAAGTTGGGGCGGGGGAGCAGTACTTC
.	TRBD2	TRBV11-2	TRBJ2-1	CASSLDRDRWGGLGEQFF	TGTGCCAGCAGCTTAGATCGGGATCGGTGGGGGGGACTCGGTGAGCAGTTCTTC
.	TRBD1	TRBV7-8	TRBJ1-4	CASSRDRGGNEKLFF	TGTGCCAGCAGCCGGGACAGGGGGGGGAATGAAAAACTGTTTTTT
.	TRBD1	TRBV28	TRBJ1-1	CANPLRDRDAVMNTEAFF	TGTGCCAACCCCCTCCGGGACAGGGATGCCGTCATGAACACTGAAGCTTTCTTT
few	.	TRBV18	TRBJ1-1	CASSPTGAGPTNTEAFF	TGTGCCAGCTCCCCCACCGGGGCCGGGCCGACAAACACTGAAGCTTTCTTT
.	.	TRBV4-2	TRBJ1-5	CASSPRGGDAGQPQHF	TGTGCCAGCAGCCCCCGGGGGGGTGATGCCGGTCAGCCCCAGCATTTT
once	.	TRBV6-5	TRBJ2-1	CASSQTHNEQFF	TGTGCCAGCAGTCAAACCCACAATGAGCAGTTCTTC
.	TRBD1	TRBV15	TRBJ1-2	CATSPRGDRGPANYGYTF	TGTGCCACCAGCCCCCGGGGGGACAGGGGGCCAGCTAACTATGGCTACACCTTC
.	.	TRBV7-8	TRBJ2-1	CASSLGLNNDKEVF	TGTGCCAGCAGCTTAGGACTGAATAATGACAAAGAGGTCTTC
.	TRBD1	TRBV5-8	TRBJ2-7	CATWTGIGEQYF	TGTGCCACTTGGACAGGGATAGGCGAGCAGTACTTC
.	.	TRBV7-3	TRBJ2-3	CASSLDGADTQYF	TGTGCCAGCAGCTTAGATGGGGCAGATACGCAGTATTTT
.	.	TRBV6-6	TRBJ2-1	CASLIGLSYNEQFF	TGTGCCAGCCTAATCGGTCTGTCCTACAATGAGCAGTTCTTC
.	.	TRBV2	TRBJ1-1	CASSEIGDRAAEAFF	TGTGCCAGCAGTGAAATTGGAGACAGAGCCGCTGAAGCTTTCTTT
.	TRBD2	TRBV5-6	TRBJ2-7	CASSFPGTRSYEQYF	TGTGCCAGCAGCTTTCCCGGGACTAGATCGTACGAGCAGTACTTC
few	.	TRBV7-6	TRBJ1-1	CASSRDVNTEAFF	TGTGCCAGCAGCCGAGACGTGAACACTGAAGCTTTCTTT
.	TRBD1	TRBV5-5	TRBJ2-7	CASSLGTVLIYEQYF	TGTGCCAGCAGCTTAGGGACAGTCTTAATTTACGAGCAGTACTTC
.	.	TRBV28	TRBJ1-2	CASSSAAGAGF	TGTGCCAGCAGTTCAGCCGCCGGGGCCGGGTTC
.	.	TRBV29-1	TRBJ2-7	CSVEVGGAQYF	TGCAGCGTTGAAGTAGGGGGGGCGCAGTACTTC